What follows describes a single TCR beta chain. These data belong to a study of blood T cell repertoires in COVID-19. Across the study: Whether acute or convalescent, the COVID-19 samples came from the United States, Italy and Spain. T cells, B-cell-depleted T cells, or PBMCs provided the cDNA or gDNA that served as material.

In the original workflow: Amplification with reference gene primers provided the estimates of nucleated cell counts. Sequenced by immunoSEQ multiplex PCR; TCRdb stores in-frame clones only, minus some. The DNA was the basis for D and trimming; V, J and clone size are from that table. The table includes around 200,000 clones, 85% to 90% detected once. The ends were cut back, 2 bases at V and 9 bases at J, with 7 bases in the middle. CDR1 and CDR2 (germline): ENHRY, SYGVKD. The CDR3 length is 11 residues. V usage is TRBV10-3 and J usage is TRBJ1-1, with D maybe TRBD1 (6 bases). This sequence originates from a man aged 70 or older with active or convalescent COVID-19. What was sequenced was peripheral blood. The CDR3 reads CAISEGQKAFF. In nucleotides, the CDR3 is TGTGCCATCAGTGAGGGACAGAAAGCTTTCTTT.